This is a list of T cell receptor beta chains from one sample in a study of identifying expanded T cells in peripheral blood. Assay used: immunoSEQ multiplex PCR; TCRdb lists only in-frame clones, some missing. The profile covers tens of thousands of clones, with 89% appearing a single time and 2.8% taken by the ten largest. Sequencing used blood. The receptors shown here come from a person aged 18 to 70 in good health. CDR3s include the opening cysteine and the closing phenylalanine or tryptophan. The D gene is left open where the match is weak. Part of the rows lack a size; the others show once, few, many or a class for expanded clones.

v_gene | d_gene | abundance | len | CDR3aa
TRBV5-8 | TRBD1 | . | 15 | CASSLFQGVKNTQYF
TRBV27 | . | . | 14 | CASSRAGPAYEQYF
TRBV7-9 | . | . | 18 | CASSPGTGTFFSGNTIYF
TRBV30 | . | . | 17 | CAWSVGGGSGLTDTQYF
TRBV12-5 | TRBD1 | . | 12 | CASGSTGEGYTF
TRBV6-1 | TRBD2 | few | 18 | CASSERLAGAILQETQYF
TRBV29-1 | . | . | 13 | CSRLEGSAETQYF
TRBV28 | . | . | 10 | CASSGPEQYF
TRBV6-6 | TRBD2 | once | 16 | CASSYLGLAGQETQYF
TRBV7-3 | . | . | 12 | CASSLGFDGYTF
TRBV19 | . | . | 14 | CASKGFYSGNTIYF
TRBV10-3 | . | . | 11 | CAISPGTEAFF
TRBV6-6 | . | . | 13 | CASSYPLGTEAFF
TRBV28 | TRBD2 | . | 16 | CASSLSLAGVIYEQFF
TRBV18 | . | . | 14 | CASSPPSKQETQYF
TRBV6-5 | TRBD1 | . | 15 | CASSYSQGLNNEQFF
TRBV6-5 | TRBD2 | . | 13 | CATQSAGVGEQFF
TRBV6-5 | . | . | 13 | CASIGSNTGELFF
TRBV7-9 | . | . | 15 | CASSFSSGGNEKLFF
TRBV18 | TRBD2 | . | 15 | CASSLSAGGTDTQYF
TRBV9 | . | . | 15 | CASSVGLASTDTQYF
TRBV11-2 | TRBD1 | . | 15 | CASSPGQGMSTEAFF
TRBV5-1 | . | . | 13 | CASSLGQSYGYTF
TRBV19 | . | once | 12 | CASIGYWGELFF
TRBV27 | . | . | 13 | CASSQGLHTEAFF
TRBV6-6 | . | . | 11 | CASSLSTEAFF
TRBV29-1 | TRBD1 | . | 13 | CSVLTGSSYEQYF
TRBV6-1 | . | . | 14 | CASSVSGGDQPQHF
TRBV6-5 | TRBD1 | once | 16 | CASSYSGTVANYGYTF
TRBV28 | . | once | 15 | CASRTILQGRETQYF
TRBV4-3 | . | few | 14 | CASSQDGGNQPQHF
TRBV2 | TRBD1 | few | 12 | CASRDRDQKAFF
TRBV7-3 | . | . | 13 | CASSLTGWGEQFF
TRBV7-6 | TRBD1 | once | 17 | CASSSAGQWDSGNTIYF
TRBV27 | . | . | 13 | CASSSSSYNEQFF
TRBV5-6 | . | . | 15 | CASSAAGTGPYEQYF
TRBV28 | . | . | 16 | CASSYPVAGASYEQYF
TRBV10-3 | . | few | 13 | CAISPGNNSPLHF
TRBV18 | . | . | 15 | CASSPFADSIYGYTF
TRBV5-6 | TRBD1 | . | 15 | CASSFRDRGTGELFF
TRBV28 | TRBD1 | few | 15 | CASRVRTGRNSPLHF
TRBV11-2 | TRBD2 | . | 17 | CASSSRTSGILYNEQFF